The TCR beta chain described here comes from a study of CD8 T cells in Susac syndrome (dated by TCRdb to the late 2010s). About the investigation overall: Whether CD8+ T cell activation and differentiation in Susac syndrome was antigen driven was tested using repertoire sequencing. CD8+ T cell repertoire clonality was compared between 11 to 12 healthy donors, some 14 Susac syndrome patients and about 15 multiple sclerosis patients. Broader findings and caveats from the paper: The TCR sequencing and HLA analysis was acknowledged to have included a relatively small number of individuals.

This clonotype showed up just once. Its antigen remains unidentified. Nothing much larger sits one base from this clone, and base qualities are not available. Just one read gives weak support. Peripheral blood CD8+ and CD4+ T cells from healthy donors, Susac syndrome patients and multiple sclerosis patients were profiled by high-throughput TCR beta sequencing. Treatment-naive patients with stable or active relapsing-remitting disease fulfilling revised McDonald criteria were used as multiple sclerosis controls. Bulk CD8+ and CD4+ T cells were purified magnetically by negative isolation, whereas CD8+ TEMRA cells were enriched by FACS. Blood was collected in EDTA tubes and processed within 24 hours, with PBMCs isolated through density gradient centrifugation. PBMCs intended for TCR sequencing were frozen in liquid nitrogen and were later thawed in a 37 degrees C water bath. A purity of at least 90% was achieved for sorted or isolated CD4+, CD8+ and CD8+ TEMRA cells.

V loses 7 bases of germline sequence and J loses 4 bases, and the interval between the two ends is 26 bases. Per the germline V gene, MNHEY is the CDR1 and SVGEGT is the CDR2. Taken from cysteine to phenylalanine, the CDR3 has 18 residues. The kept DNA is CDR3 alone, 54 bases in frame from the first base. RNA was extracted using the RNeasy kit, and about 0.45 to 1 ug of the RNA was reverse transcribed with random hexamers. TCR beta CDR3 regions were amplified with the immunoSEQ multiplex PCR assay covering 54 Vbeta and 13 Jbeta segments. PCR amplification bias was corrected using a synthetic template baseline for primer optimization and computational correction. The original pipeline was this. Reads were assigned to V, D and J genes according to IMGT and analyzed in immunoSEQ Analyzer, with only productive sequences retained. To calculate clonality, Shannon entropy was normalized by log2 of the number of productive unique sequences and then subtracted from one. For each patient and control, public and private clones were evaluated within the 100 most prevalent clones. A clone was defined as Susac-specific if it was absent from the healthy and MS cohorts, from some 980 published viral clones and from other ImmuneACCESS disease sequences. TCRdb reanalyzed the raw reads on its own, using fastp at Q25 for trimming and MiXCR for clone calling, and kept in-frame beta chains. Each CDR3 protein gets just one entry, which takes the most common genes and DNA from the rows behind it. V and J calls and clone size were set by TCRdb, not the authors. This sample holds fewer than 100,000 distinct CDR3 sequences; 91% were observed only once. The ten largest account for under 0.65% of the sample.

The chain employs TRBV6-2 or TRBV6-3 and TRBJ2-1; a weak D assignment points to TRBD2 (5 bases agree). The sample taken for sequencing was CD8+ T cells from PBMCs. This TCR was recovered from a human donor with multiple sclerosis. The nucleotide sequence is TGTGCCAGCACAGCCCCCAGTTACCAGGAGGTGGGGTACAATGAGCAGTTCTTC. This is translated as CASTAPSYQEVGYNEQFF.